These 6 T cell receptor beta chains were all obtained from the same sample, sequenced in a study of shared clonotypes between healthy human individuals. Sequencing was performed with immunoSEQ multiplex PCR; in TCRdb, only in-frame clones are kept and a portion is missing. This table holds around 2.5 million clones, roughly 93% found once. The material sequenced was naive CD4+ T cells from PBMCs. As for subset: CD45RA+ positively selected. Receptor source: a man aged 18 to 30 in good health. Some clones in this sample may be carry-over from other donors' samples.

The V call is TRBV5-4, the J call TRBJ2-5; no reliable D call. CDR1 and CDR2 from the germline V gene are SGHNT and YYREEE (reference sequence). V was shortened by 0 bases and J by 5 bases, with 8 bases between the two germline ends. There are 13 residues in the CDR3. The DNA for the CDR3 is TGTGCCAGCAGCTTGGTGGCGAGCGAGACCCAGTACTTC. It codes for CASSLVASETQYF.

Note on this clone: The same CDR3 is also encoded by other DNA sequences in this sample. The CDR3 here is CASSLWTGSSYEQYF. The CDR3 nucleotides are TGTGCCAGCAGTTTATGGACTGGGAGCTCCTACGAGCAGTACTTC. The rearrangement joins TRBV28 to TRBJ2-7; perhaps TRBD2 as D (5 bases). CDR3 length: 15 amino acids. V was clipped by 0 bases and J by 0 bases, with 9 bases between them. From germline, CDR1 is MDHEN and CDR2 SYDVKM. Complete variable domain (other parts from reference TRBV28 and TRBJ2-7): DVKVTQSSRYLVKRTGEKVFLECVQDMDHENMFWYRQDPGLGLRLIYFSYDVKMKEKGDIPEGYSVSREKKERFSLILESASTNQTSMYLCASSLWTGSSYEQYFGPGTRLTVT.

CDR3 DNA: TGCGCCAGCAGTTCTCTTACAGGGCAGAGCTCCTACAATGAGCAGTTCTTC. This sequence encodes CASSSLTGQSSYNEQFF. The chain combines TRBV5-1 with TRBJ2-1; D possibly corresponds to TRBD1 (6 bases). V was cut by 5 bases and J by 0 bases, with 18 bases left in between. This CDR3 is 17 amino acids long. Germline V gene sequence: CDR1 SGHRS, CDR2 YFSETQ.

J is TRBJ2-1 and V is TRBV7-3; maybe TRBD1 (5 bases). The CDR3 length is 14 residues. The ends were cut back, 2 bases at V and 5 bases at J, with 10 bases in the middle. CDR1 is SGHTA and CDR2 is FQGTGA in the germline V gene. This CDR3 reads CASSLQGSHNEQFF. The CDR3 nucleotides read TGTGCCAGCAGCTTACAGGGTTCCCACAATGAGCAGTTCTTC.

This chain uses TRBV28 with TRBJ2-5; TRBD2 aligns across 10 bases. This CDR3 region has 13 residues. Germline lookup yields CDR1 MDHEN and CDR2 SYDVKM. V lost 8 bases, J lost 4 bases, and 4 bases stayed unmatched. The CDR3 DNA is TGTGCCAGCCAGCGGGAGGGCCTAGAGACCCAGTACTTC. It specifies CASQREGLETQYF.

The CDR3 DNA reads TGTGCCAGCTTCGCAGGGGGCGCGGGGGCCAACGTCCTGACTTTC. This codes for CASFAGGAGANVLTF. The chain employs TRBV27 and TRBJ2-6; 8 bases align to TRBD1. The CDR3 is made up of 15 amino acids. V shed 8 bases, J shed 4 bases, and the junction held 7 bases outside the gene matches. The germline V gene has CDR1 MNHEY and CDR2 SMNVEV (reference sequence).